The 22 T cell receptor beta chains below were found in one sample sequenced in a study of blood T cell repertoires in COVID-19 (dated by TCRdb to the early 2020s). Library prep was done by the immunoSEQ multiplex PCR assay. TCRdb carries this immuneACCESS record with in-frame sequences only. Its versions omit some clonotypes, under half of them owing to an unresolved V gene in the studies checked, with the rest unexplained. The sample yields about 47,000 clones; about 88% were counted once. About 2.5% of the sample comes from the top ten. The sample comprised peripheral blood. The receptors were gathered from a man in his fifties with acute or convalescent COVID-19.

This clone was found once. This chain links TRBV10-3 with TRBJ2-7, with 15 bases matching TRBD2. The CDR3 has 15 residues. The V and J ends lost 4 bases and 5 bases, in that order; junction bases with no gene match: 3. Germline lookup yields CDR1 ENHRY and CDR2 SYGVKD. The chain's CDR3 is CAISGTSGRAHEQYF. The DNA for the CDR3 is TGTGCCATCAGTGGGACTAGCGGGAGGGCCCACGAGCAGTACTTC.

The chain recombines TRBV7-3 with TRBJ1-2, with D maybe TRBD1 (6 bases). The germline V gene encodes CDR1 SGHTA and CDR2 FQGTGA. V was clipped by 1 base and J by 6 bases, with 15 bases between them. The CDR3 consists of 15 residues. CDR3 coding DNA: TGTGCCAGCAGCTTAAATGGGGGGGGCCGTGATGGCTACACCTTC. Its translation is CASSLNGGGRDGYTF.

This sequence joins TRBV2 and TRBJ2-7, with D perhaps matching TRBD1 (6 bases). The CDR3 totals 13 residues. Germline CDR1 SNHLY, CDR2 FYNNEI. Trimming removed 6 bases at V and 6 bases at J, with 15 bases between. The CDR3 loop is CASSTDWGREQYF. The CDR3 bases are TGTGCCAGCAGCACCGACTGGGGGCGCGAGCAGTACTTC.

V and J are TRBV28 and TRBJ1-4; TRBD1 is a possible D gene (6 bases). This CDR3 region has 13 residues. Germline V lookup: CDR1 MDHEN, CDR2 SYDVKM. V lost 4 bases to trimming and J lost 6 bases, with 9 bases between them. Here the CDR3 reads CASSWGGHEKLFF. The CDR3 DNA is TGTGCCAGCAGTTGGGGGGGGCATGAAAAACTGTTTTTT.

The CDR3 sequence: CASRTKETQYF. CDR3 nucleotides: TGTGCCAGCAGGACTAAAGAGACCCAGTACTTC. The V call is TRBV2, the J call TRBJ2-5; D is possibly TRBD2 (5 bases). Trimming pared 6 bases from V and 3 bases from J, leaving 5 bases between. The CDR3 totals 11 residues. The germline CDR1 and CDR2 sequences are SNHLY and FYNNEI.

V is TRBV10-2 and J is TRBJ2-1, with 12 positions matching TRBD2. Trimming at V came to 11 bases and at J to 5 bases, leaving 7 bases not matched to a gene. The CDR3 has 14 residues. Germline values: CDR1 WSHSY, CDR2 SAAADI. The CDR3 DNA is TGCGCCTCCCGACTAGCGGGGGACAACAATGAGCAGTTCTTC. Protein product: CASRLAGDNNEQFF.

Here the CDR3 DNA reads TGCGCCAGCAGCGACAGCCACAATGAGCAGTTCTTC. Translating it yields CASSDSHNEQFF. V usage is TRBV5-1 and J usage is TRBJ2-1, with a weak D call TRBD1 (5 bases). The CDR3 sequence is 12 residues long. Germline V lookup: CDR1 SGHRS, CDR2 YFSETQ. Trimming shortened V by 4 bases and J by 5 bases, and 7 bases separated the two germline ends.

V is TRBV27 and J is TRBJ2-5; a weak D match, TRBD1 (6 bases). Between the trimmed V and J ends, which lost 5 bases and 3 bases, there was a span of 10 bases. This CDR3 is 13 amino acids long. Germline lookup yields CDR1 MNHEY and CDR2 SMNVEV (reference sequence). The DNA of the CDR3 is TGTGCCAGCAGTCCCCGGACAGAAGAGACCCAGTACTTC. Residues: CASSPRTEETQYF.

CDR3 nucleotides: TGTGCCAGCAGGCCTACTCCGGGACAGGGACGGTCTAACTATGGCTACACCTTC. It codes for CASRPTPGQGRSNYGYTF. The chain combines TRBV7-9 with TRBJ1-2, with 9 bases that match TRBD1. Losses at the gene ends were 6 bases for V and 0 bases for J; bases not matched to a gene: 14. The CDR3 has 18 amino acids. From germline, CDR1 is SEHNR and CDR2 FQNEAQ (reference sequence).

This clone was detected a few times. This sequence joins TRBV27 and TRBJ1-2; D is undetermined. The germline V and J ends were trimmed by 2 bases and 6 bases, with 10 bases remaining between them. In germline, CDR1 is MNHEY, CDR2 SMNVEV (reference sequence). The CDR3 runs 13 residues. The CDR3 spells CASSLSEVHGYTF. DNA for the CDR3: TGTGCCAGCAGTTTAAGCGAGGTTCATGGCTACACCTTC.

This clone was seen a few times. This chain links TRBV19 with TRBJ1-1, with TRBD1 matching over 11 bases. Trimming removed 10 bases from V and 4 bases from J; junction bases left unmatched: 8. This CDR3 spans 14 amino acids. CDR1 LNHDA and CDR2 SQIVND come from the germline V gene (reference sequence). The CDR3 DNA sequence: TGTGCCACTATTGGGACAGGGGGTTCCACTGAAGCTTTCTTT. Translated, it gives CATIGTGGSTEAFF. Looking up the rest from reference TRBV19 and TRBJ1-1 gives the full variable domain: DGGITQSPKYLFRKEGQNVTLSCEQNLNHDAMYWYRQDPGQGLRLIYYSQIVNDFQKGDIAEGYSVSREKKESFPLTVTSAQKNPTAFYLCATIGTGGSTEAFFGQGTRLTVV.

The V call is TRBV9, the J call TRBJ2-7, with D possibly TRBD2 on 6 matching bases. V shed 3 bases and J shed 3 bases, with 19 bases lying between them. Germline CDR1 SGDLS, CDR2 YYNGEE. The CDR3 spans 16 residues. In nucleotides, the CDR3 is TGTGCCAGCAGCGCGTCGACGGGGGTTCCCATCTACGAGCAGTACTTC. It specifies CASSASTGVPIYEQYF. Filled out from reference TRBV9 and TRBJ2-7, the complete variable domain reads DSGVTQTPKHLITATGQRVTLRCSPRSGDLSVYWYQQSLDQGLQFLIQYYNGEERAKGNILERFSAQQFPDLHSELNLSSLELGDSALYFCASSASTGVPIYEQYFGPGTRLTVT.

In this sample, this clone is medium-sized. Here the CDR3 DNA reads TGTGCCAGCAGTACTAGCGGGGGCGTCTACAATGAGCAGTTCTTC. This gives the protein CASSTSGGVYNEQFF. The V gene is TRBV2, the J gene TRBJ2-1; 11 nucleotides match TRBD2. The ends lost 5 bases at V and 3 bases at J; junction bases unmatched: 3. The CDR3 spans 15 residues. Germline V lookup: CDR1 SNHLY, CDR2 FYNNEI.

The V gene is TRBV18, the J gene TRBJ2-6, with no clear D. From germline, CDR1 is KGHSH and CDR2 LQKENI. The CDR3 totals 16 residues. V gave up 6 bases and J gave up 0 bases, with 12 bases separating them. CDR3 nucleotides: TGTGCCAGCTCTCCAGACACCAGCTCTGGGGCCAACGTCCTGACTTTC. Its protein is CASSPDTSSGANVLTF.

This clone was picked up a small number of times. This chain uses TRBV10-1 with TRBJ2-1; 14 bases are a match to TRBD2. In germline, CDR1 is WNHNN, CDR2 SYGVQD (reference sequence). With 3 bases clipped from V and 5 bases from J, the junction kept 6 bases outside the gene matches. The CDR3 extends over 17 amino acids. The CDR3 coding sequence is TGCGCCAGCAGTGAAGACGAGGGACTAGCGGGAGACAATGAGCAGTTCTTC. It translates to CASSEDEGLAGDNEQFF.

The CDR3, as DNA: TGTGCCAGCAGCCGAGGACTACTTGGGAGCTCCTACAATGAGCAGTTCTTC. The encoded protein is CASSRGLLGSSYNEQFF. The chain employs TRBV27 and TRBJ2-1; D might be TRBD2 (6 bases). Trimming removed 6 bases at V and 0 bases at J, with 18 bases between. The CDR3 runs 17 residues. Germline V CDR1 and CDR2: MNHEY, SMNVEV (reference sequence).

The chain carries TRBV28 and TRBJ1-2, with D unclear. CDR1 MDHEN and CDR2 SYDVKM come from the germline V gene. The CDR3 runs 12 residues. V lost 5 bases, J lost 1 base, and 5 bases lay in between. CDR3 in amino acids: CASSAVNYGYTF. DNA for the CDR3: TGTGCCAGCAGTGCGGTTAACTATGGCTACACCTTC.

Here the CDR3 reads CASRHTQGALTDTQYF. In DNA, the CDR3 is TGTGCCAGCAGACACACACAGGGGGCTCTCACAGATACGCAGTATTTT. V is TRBV7-9 and J is TRBJ2-3; 9 positions match TRBD1. V was pared by 6 bases and J by 2 bases, with 9 bases of the junction left unmatched. CDR1 and CDR2 (germline): SEHNR, FQNEAQ (reference sequence). This CDR3 is 16 amino acids long.

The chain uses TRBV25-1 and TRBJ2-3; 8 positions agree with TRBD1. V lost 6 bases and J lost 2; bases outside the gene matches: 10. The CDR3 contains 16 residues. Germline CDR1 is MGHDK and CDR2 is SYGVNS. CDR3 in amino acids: CASSPFGQGYTDTQYF. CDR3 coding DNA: TGTGCCAGCAGCCCCTTCGGACAGGGATACACAGATACGCAGTATTTT.

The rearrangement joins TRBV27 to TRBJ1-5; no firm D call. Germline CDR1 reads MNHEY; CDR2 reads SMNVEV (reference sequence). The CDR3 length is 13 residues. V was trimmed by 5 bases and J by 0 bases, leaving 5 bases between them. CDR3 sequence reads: CASSLSSNQPQHF. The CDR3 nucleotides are TGTGCCAGCAGTCTAAGTAGCAATCAGCCCCAGCATTTT.

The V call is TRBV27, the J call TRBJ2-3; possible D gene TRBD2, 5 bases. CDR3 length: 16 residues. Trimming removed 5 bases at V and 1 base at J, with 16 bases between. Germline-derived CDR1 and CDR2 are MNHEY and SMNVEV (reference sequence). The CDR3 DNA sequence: TGTGCCAGCAGTCTAGCCCCCGCCCGGGGCACAGATACGCAGTATTTT. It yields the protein CASSLAPARGTDTQYF.

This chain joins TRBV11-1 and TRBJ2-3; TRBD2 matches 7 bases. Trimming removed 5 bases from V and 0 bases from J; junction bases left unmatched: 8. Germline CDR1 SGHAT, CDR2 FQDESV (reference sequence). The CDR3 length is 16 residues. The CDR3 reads CASSPWAGVSTDTQYF. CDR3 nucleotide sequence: TGTGCCAGCAGCCCCTGGGCGGGAGTGAGCACAGATACGCAGTATTTT.